The sequence of this T cell receptor (beta chain) was determined in a study of T cells after yellow fever vaccination. Regarding this clonotype: No antigen is known for it. One end of the junction fails to match germline, which may point to a read error.

In making TCR cDNA, 5'RACE template switching added a universal primer site and UMIs to it. MiXCR was run by TCRdb on the 5' RACE reads, yielding one entry per CDR3 protein. The sample has 50,000 or so distinct CDR3 sequences; about 6.6% are singletons. Findings and caveats of the study: The booster saw the reappearance of most primary-vaccination clones (approximately 96% CD4, about 85% CD8).

This clonotype was obtained from a young man who received the YFV17D yellow fever vaccine. Sequenced material: CD8+ T cells sorted from PBMCs, taken on the day of the first yellow fever vaccination.

DNA for the CDR3: TGTGCCAGCAGGGGCTCGGGCCCAACTAATGAAAAAATGTTTTTT. Translation gives CASRGSGPTNEKMFF. V usage is TRBV12-3 or TRBV12-4 and J usage is TRBJ1-4, with unresolved D. The CDR3 totals 15 residues.